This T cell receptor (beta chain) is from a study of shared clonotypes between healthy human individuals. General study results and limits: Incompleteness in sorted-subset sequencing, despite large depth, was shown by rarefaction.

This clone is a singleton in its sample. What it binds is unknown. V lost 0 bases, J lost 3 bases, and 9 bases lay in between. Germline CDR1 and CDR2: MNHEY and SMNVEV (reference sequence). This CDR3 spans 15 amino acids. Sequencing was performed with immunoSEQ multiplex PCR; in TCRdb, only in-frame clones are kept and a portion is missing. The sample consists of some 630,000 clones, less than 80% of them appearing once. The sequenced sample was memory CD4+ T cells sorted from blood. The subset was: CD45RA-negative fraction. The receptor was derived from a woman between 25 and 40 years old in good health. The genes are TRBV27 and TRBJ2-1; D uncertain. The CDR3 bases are TGTGCCAGCAGTTTATCCAGCGCATACTACAATGAGCAGTTCTTC. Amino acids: CASSLSSAYYNEQFF.